The rows below give T cell receptor beta chains drawn from one sample of a study of T cells in Graves' hyperthyroidism and ophthalmopathy. MiXCR was run by TCRdb on the multiplex PCR reads, yielding one entry per CDR3 protein. The sample gives 660,000 or so distinct CDR3 sequences, roughly 46% of which show up once; under 8.5% is in the top ten. Sequencing was performed on peripheral blood or thyroid tissue (not recorded which). The receptors shown here come from an adult man with Graves' disease, either hyperthyroidism or ophthalmopathy (not recorded which). The CDR3 runs from the conserved cysteine through the conserved F or W. D genes are given only for firm matches. The size field is filled for only some rows; it gives once, few, many or a size class.

abundance | j_gene | v_gene | d_gene | CDR3nt | CDR3aa
. | TRBJ1-1 | TRBV6-1 | . | TGTGCCAGCGAAGTGGGTCTGAACACTGAAGCTTTCTTT | CASEVGLNTEAFF
many | TRBJ1-2 | TRBV24-1 | TRBD1 | TGTGCCACCAGTGATGGTCCGGGACAGGGAAATGGCTACACCTTC | CATSDGPGQGNGYTF
many | TRBJ1-2 | TRBV2 | . | TGTGCCAGCAGTGAAATTGGACCCAACTATGGCTACACCTTC | CASSEIGPNYGYTF
. | TRBJ2-7 | TRBV2 | TRBD2 | TGTGCCAGCAGGCCTAGCGGACTAAGCTCCTACGAGCAGTACTTC | CASRPSGLSSYEQYF
. | TRBJ2-2 | TRBV29-1 | TRBD2 | TGCAGCGTTGATATGGAGACTAGCGTTACGAACACCGGGGAGCTGTTTTTT | CSVDMETSVTNTGELFF
. | TRBJ1-5 | TRBV25-1 | TRBD1 | TGTGCCAGCTCCGGGACAGTCGCCAATCAGCCCCAGCATTTT | CASSGTVANQPQHF
. | TRBJ1-6 | TRBV25-1 | . | TGTGCCAGCAACGGAATCGGGATTGGTTCACCCCTCCACTTT | CASNGIGIGSPLHF
. | TRBJ1-2 | TRBV29-1 | . | TGCAGCCAAGTTCCCGGACGGGGCTACACCTTC | CSQVPGRGYTF
few | TRBJ2-7 | TRBV20-1 | . | TGCAGTGCTAGAGATGGCGTGGGCTCCTACGAGCAGTACTTC | CSARDGVGSYEQYF
. | TRBJ2-7 | TRBV2 | . | TGTGCCAGCAATCCTAGTACCGTCGGTGGGAGCTACGAGCAGTACTTC | CASNPSTVGGSYEQYF
. | TRBJ2-6 | TRBV2 | TRBD1 | TGTGCCAGCACTCAGGGGGCTGGGGCCAACGTCCTGACTTTC | CASTQGAGANVLTF
few | TRBJ2-7 | TRBV7-9 | TRBD1 | TGTGCCAGCAGCTGGGGACAGGGAACCTACGAGCAGTACTTC | CASSWGQGTYEQYF
few | TRBJ2-7 | TRBV14 | . | TGTGCCAGCAGCCACTTCCCCTACGAGCAGTACTTC | CASSHFPYEQYF
few | TRBJ2-5 | TRBV20-1 | . | TGCAGTGCTAGAGATCCTCCGGGAAGGAGCCAAGAGACCCAGTACTTC | CSARDPPGRSQETQYF
. | TRBJ1-2 | TRBV24-1 | . | TGTGCCAGCAGGGGAGACGGGGTTGGCTACACCTTC | CASRGDGVGYTF
. | TRBJ1-2 | TRBV5-1 | . | TGCGCCAGCAGCTTGACCCGGGAATCTAGCTATGGCTACACCTTC | CASSLTRESSYGYTF
. | TRBJ2-3 | TRBV7-9 | TRBD2 | TGTGCCAGTAGCATGGGACTAACGCAGTATTTT | CASSMGLTQYF
. | TRBJ1-2 | TRBV7-9 | . | TGTGCCAGCAGCCAAGAACGCAGAGCTAACTATGGCTACACCTTC | CASSQERRANYGYTF
. | TRBJ1-4 | TRBV9 | TRBD1 | TGTGCCAGCAGCCACTACAGGGGGGTGGAGGAAAAACTGTTTTTT | CASSHYRGVEEKLFF
. | TRBJ1-6 | TRBV7-6 | TRBD1 | TGTGCCAGCAGCTCGGACAGGGTAGCTTCACCCCTCCACTTT | CASSSDRVASPLHF
few | TRBJ1-5 | TRBV19 | TRBD1 | TGTGCCAGTACCCAATTCGGGACAGTAAATCAGCCCCAGCATTTT | CASTQFGTVNQPQHF
. | TRBJ1-6 | TRBV10-3 | . | TGTGCCATCAGGGGGACATCCAGGTCACCCCTCCACTTT | CAIRGTSRSPLHF
many | TRBJ1-1 | TRBV10-2 | . | TGCGCCAGTCGATTCGGGCGAGAAGCTTTCTTT | CASRFGREAFF